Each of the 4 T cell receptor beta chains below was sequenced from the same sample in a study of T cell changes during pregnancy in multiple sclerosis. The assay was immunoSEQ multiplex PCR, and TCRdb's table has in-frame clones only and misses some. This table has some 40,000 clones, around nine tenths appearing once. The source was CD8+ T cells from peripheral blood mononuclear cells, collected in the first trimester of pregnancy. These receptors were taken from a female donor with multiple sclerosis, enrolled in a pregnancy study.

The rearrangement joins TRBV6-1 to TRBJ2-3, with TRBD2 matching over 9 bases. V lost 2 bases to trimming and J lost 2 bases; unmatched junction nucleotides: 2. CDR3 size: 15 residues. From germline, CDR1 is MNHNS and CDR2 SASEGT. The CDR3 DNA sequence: TGTGCCAGCAGTGAACTAGCGGGGAACACAGATACGCAGTATTTT. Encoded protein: CASSELAGNTDTQYF.

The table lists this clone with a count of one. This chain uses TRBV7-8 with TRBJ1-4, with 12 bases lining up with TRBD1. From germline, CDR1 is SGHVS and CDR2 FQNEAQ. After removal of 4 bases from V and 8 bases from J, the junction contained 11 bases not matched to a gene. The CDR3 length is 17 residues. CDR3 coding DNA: TGTGCCAGCAGCTCCCGGGACAGGGGGCTCTCGCCGGAAAAACTGTTTTTT. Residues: CASSSRDRGLSPEKLFF.

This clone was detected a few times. The CDR3 DNA reads TGTGCCAGCAGTTTAGTGGCCCGGGGGTATGGCTACACCTTC. Protein product: CASSLVARGYGYTF. The chain joins TRBV28 to TRBJ1-2; TRBD1 is a possible D gene (5 bases). The CDR3 is 14 residues long. V gave up 2 bases and J gave up 5 bases, with 12 bases separating them. Germline V CDR1 and CDR2: MDHEN, SYDVKM.

CDR3 residues: CASSTLSGGQNYEQYF. In DNA, the CDR3 is TGTGCCAGTAGTACGCTATCGGGGGGGCAGAACTACGAGCAGTACTTC. The rearrangement links TRBV19 to TRBJ2-7; the match to TRBD2 covers 8 bases. CDR3 length: 16 residues. Trimming took 4 bases from V and 3 from J; bases not matched to a gene: 11. The germline gives CDR1 LNHDA, CDR2 SQIVND (reference sequence).